The 26 T cell receptor beta chains in this list originate from one sample, sequenced in a study of cytomegalovirus exposure and HLA in healthy donors. The PCR employed 60 Vbeta primers together with 13 Jbeta primers. TCRdb's table, derived via immunoSEQ multiplex PCR, lists solely in-frame clones and lacks some. The sample lists roughly 130,000 clones, roughly 80% occurring once. The sequenced material came from PBMCs. These receptors were obtained from a man aged 25 to 40 in good health and CMV-seronegative.

The J gene is TRBJ2-7, the V gene TRBV11-3, with 10 bases that match TRBD1. This CDR3 contains 14 residues. Germline CDR1 reads SGHNT; CDR2 reads YENEEA. The trim removed 7 bases at V and 7 bases at J, leaving 10 bases unmatched. The CDR3 bases are TGTGCCAGCAAACCGGGACAGGGGTCCTCTGAGCAGTACTTC. Protein: CASKPGQGSSEQYF.

The chain uses TRBV29-1 and TRBJ2-5, with D hard to call. The J call is in doubt because the DNA end fits TRBJ2-7 better. There are 13 residues in the CDR3. The germline gives CDR1 SQVTM, CDR2 ANQGSEA. CDR3 loop: CSVEVSVHYEQYF. CDR3 DNA sequence: TGCAGCGTTGAAGTCAGCGTACACTACGAGCAGTACTTC.

The V gene is TRBV5-1, the J gene TRBJ1-1; 11 nucleotides agree with TRBD1. The CDR3 length is 16 residues. Trimming cost V 4 bases and J 2 bases; bases outside gene matches: 7. Germline V gene lookup returns CDR1 SGHRS and CDR2 YFSETQ. Here the CDR3 reads CASSTIGQGANTEAFF. In DNA, the CDR3 is TGCGCCAGCAGCACCATAGGACAGGGGGCTAACACTGAAGCTTTCTTT. The full variable domain, with the rest looked up from reference TRBV5-1 and TRBJ1-1, is KAGVTQTPRYLIKTRGQQVTLSCSPISGHRSVSWYQQTPGQGLQFLFEYFSETQRNKGNFPGRFSGRQFSNSRSEMNVSTLELGDSALYLCASSTIGQGANTEAFFGQGTRLTVV.

The chain is built from TRBV5-1 and TRBJ2-3, with 11 bases that match TRBD2. The CDR3 is 20 amino acids. Trimming at V came to 0 bases and at J to 0 bases, leaving 12 bases not matched to a gene. CDR1 and CDR2 (germline): SGHRS, YFSETQ. The CDR3 loop is CASSLEGLAGSGSSTDTQYF. CDR3 nucleotide sequence: TGCGCCAGCAGCTTGGAAGGACTAGCGGGTAGTGGGTCTAGCACAGATACGCAGTATTTT.

The chain is built from TRBV5-4 and TRBJ2-1; 13 nucleotides agree with TRBD2. This CDR3 is 16 amino acids long. V dropped 2 bases and J dropped 4; count of bases not matched to a gene: 3. Germline V lookup: CDR1 SGHNT, CDR2 YYREEE (reference sequence). The CDR3 region is CASSLGLAGVYNEQFF. CDR3 DNA: TGTGCCAGCAGCTTAGGACTAGCGGGGGTATACAATGAGCAGTTCTTC.

This clone appeared a few times. This chain uses TRBV29-1 with TRBJ1-2; 11 bases match TRBD1. CDR1 is SQVTM and CDR2 is ANQGSEA in the germline V gene. J gave up 4 bases and V 0 bases, and 7 bases lay outside the gene matches. The CDR3 is 16 residues long. Here the CDR3 DNA reads TGCAGCGTTGAAGATCCGGGACAGGGGGTTGGCTATGGCTACACCTTC. It codes for CSVEDPGQGVGYGYTF.

The chain joins TRBV28 to TRBJ1-1; D possibly corresponds to TRBD1 (6 bases). The CDR3 is 13 amino acids. CDR1 is MDHEN and CDR2 is SYDVKM in the germline V gene. V lost 3 bases and J 7 bases, leaving 12 bases between the germline ends. CDR3 sequence: CASSFSWGHEAFF. In DNA form, the CDR3 reads TGTGCCAGCAGTTTCTCATGGGGACATGAAGCTTTCTTT.

The chain links TRBV4-2 to TRBJ2-2, with a tentative D call TRBD2 (7 bases). CDR1 and CDR2 from the germline V gene are LGHNA and YNFKEQ. Trimming took 2 bases from V and 8 from J, leaving 24 bases between them. The CDR3 runs 18 residues. CDR3 sequence: CASSQRTTRRGGAGELFF. As DNA, the CDR3 is TGTGCCAGCAGCCAAAGGACCACGAGACGTGGGGGGGCGGGGGAGCTGTTTTTT.

The chain recombines TRBV6-6 with TRBJ1-3; D unclear. V was trimmed by 9 bases and J by 3 bases, leaving 15 bases between them. The V gene's germline CDR1 is MNHNY and CDR2 SVGAGI (reference sequence). This CDR3 is built from 14 residues. DNA for the CDR3: TGTGCCAGTCTGGAGGGAGGGAATGGAAACACCATATATTTT. It specifies CASLEGGNGNTIYF.

The V and J genes are TRBV5-1 and TRBJ2-4; D is possibly TRBD2 (5 bases). V was pared by 0 bases and J by 8 bases, with 12 bases between. CDR3 length: 14 residues. Germline values: CDR1 SGHRS, CDR2 YFSETQ. The CDR3 coding sequence is TGCGCCAGCAGCTTGGTTTCTAGCAGAGACATTCAGTACTTC. Translating it yields CASSLVSSRDIQYF.

The chain employs TRBV5-6 and TRBJ2-7; possible D gene TRBD2, 6 bases. The CDR3 totals 13 residues. Deletions cut 3 bases from V and 3 bases from J, with 10 bases between. The germline V gene encodes CDR1 SGHDT and CDR2 YYEEEE. For the CDR3, the DNA is TGTGCCAGCAGCTGGGGGGAGCGCTACGAGCAGTACTTC. Amino acids: CASSWGERYEQYF.

This chain joins TRBV29-1 and TRBJ1-1; the match to TRBD1 covers 7 bases. Germline CDR1 reads SQVTM; CDR2 reads ANQGSEA. CDR3 length equals 15 residues. Losses at the gene ends were 0 bases for V and 1 base for J; bases not matched to a gene: 5. As DNA, the CDR3 is TGCAGCGTTGAAGACTACAGGGGCAGGAACACTGAAGCTTTCTTT. The encoded protein is CSVEDYRGRNTEAFF.

The CDR3 loop reads CASSLDREVLGYTF. CDR3 in DNA: TGTGCCAGCAGCTTGGACAGGGAAGTGCTTGGCTACACCTTC. The chain uses TRBV5-4 and TRBJ1-2; perhaps TRBD1 as D (6 bases). The ends were cut back, 0 bases at V and 7 bases at J, with 13 bases in the middle. CDR1 and CDR2 from the germline V gene are SGHNT and YYREEE (reference sequence). This CDR3 has 14 amino acids.

The chain is built from TRBV27 and TRBJ2-3; weak D call: TRBD2 (5 bases). Germline V CDR1 and CDR2: MNHEY, SMNVEV (reference sequence). V lost 8 bases and J 1 base, leaving 7 bases between the germline ends. The CDR3 runs 12 residues. DNA of the CDR3: TGTGCCAGCGTCGGGGGCACAGATACGCAGTATTTT. As protein: CASVGGTDTQYF.

This chain links TRBV19 with TRBJ2-1; 12 nucleotides match TRBD2. The CDR3 length is 15 residues. V shed 3 bases and J 5 bases; nucleotides not matched to a gene: 2. Germline CDR1 reads LNHDA; CDR2 reads SQIVND (reference sequence). DNA for the CDR3: TGTGCCAGTAGTATCCTAGCGGGAGGGGACAATGAGCAGTTCTTC. This translates into CASSILAGGDNEQFF.

The chain uses TRBV11-2 and TRBJ2-5; TRBD2 aligns across 14 bases. CDR3 length: 15 amino acids. V trimming: 4 bases; J trimming: 11 bases; junction bases outside the gene matches: 9. CDR1 is SGHAT, CDR2 FQNNGV, per germline. CDR3 nucleotides: TGTGCCAGCAGCTCCGATCCGGGACTAGCGGGAGAGCAGTACTTC. It yields the protein CASSSDPGLAGEQYF.

The chain carries TRBV28 and TRBJ2-7; D is possibly TRBD2 (5 bases). CDR1 and CDR2 from the germline V gene are MDHEN and SYDVKM. Trimming removed 6 bases from V and 4 bases from J, with 16 bases in between. The CDR3 has 14 residues. Here the CDR3 reads CASSPRLTRYEQYF. The DNA for the CDR3 is TGTGCCAGCAGCCCTCGACTAACCCGGTACGAGCAGTACTTC.

The chain has TRBV5-4 and TRBJ2-1; 9 bases match TRBD1. The junction had 7 bases not matched to a gene; V was cut back by 4 bases and J by 8 bases. This CDR3 is built from 14 residues. Looked up from germline, CDR1 is SGHNT and CDR2 is YYREEE (reference sequence). CDR3 bases: TGTGCCAGCAGCCCAGGGACAGGGTGGGATGAGCAGTTCTTC. Its protein is CASSPGTGWDEQFF.

This chain's CDR3 is CASSPQIPSGLPGANVLTF. CDR3 sequence (DNA): TGTGCCAGCTCACCACAAATTCCTTCAGGACTACCTGGGGCCAACGTCCTGACTTTC. The chain is built from TRBV18 and TRBJ2-6; possibly TRBD2 for D (6 bases). This CDR3 has 19 amino acids. Germline values: CDR1 KGHSH, CDR2 LQKENI. V lost 1 base and J 2 bases, leaving 18 bases between the germline ends. The entire variable domain, with the rest obtained from reference TRBV18 and TRBJ2-6, is as follows: NAGVMQNPRHLVRRRGQEARLRCSPMKGHSHVYWYRQLPEEGLKFMVYLQKENIIDESGMPKERFSAEFPKEGPSILRIQQVVRGDSAAYFCASSPQIPSGLPGANVLTFGAGSRLTVL.

The V call is TRBV6-1, the J call TRBJ2-6; D is possibly TRBD1 (6 bases). Trimming cost V 0 bases and J 2 bases, with 8 bases left between them. The CDR3 loop spans 16 amino acids. Germline V gene sequence: CDR1 MNHNS, CDR2 SASEGT. In DNA form, the CDR3 reads TGTGCCAGCAGTGAAGCCTGGACAGCTGGGGCCAACGTCCTGACTTTC. Protein: CASSEAWTAGANVLTF.

This chain connects TRBV2 to TRBJ2-7; TRBD1 matches at 9 bases. Per the germline V gene, CDR1 is SNHLY and CDR2 is FYNNEI. The trim removed 3 bases at V and 2 bases at J, leaving 5 bases unmatched. CDR3 length: 15 residues. This chain's CDR3 is CASSDSGTGPYEQYF. The CDR3 coding sequence is TGTGCCAGCAGTGATTCCGGGACAGGGCCCTACGAGCAGTACTTC.

The chain links TRBV18 to TRBJ1-5, with 8 bases matching TRBD1. Germline-derived CDR1 and CDR2 are KGHSH and LQKENI. The CDR3 sequence is 15 residues long. J lost 5 bases, V lost 3 bases, and 6 bases had no gene match. The CDR3 bases are TGTGCCAGCTCACCTTGGACAGGGTCAGATCAGCCCCAGCATTTT. Translated, it gives CASSPWTGSDQPQHF.

This chain links TRBV29-1 with TRBJ2-5, with a possible D match to TRBD2 (5 bases). The CDR3 loop spans 16 amino acids. The germline V and J ends were trimmed by 2 bases and 5 bases, with 21 bases remaining between them. In germline, CDR1 is SQVTM, CDR2 ANQGSEA. The CDR3 loop reads CSVEQEAGPGGETQYF. The CDR3 bases are TGCAGCGTTGAACAGGAGGCAGGCCCCGGTGGGGAGACCCAGTACTTC.

A remark on this clone: The junction does not match germline at one end; this may be a read error. The genes are TRBV5-4 and TRBJ1-1, with TRBD1 as a possible D gene (5 bases). The CDR3 is made up of 11 amino acids. Germline V gene lookup returns CDR1 SGHNT and CDR2 YYREEE (reference sequence). This CDR3 reads CATRQNAEAFF. The CDR3 DNA is TGTGCCACAAGACAGAACGCTGAAGCTTTCTTT.

The rearrangement links TRBV10-1 to TRBJ2-2; D is unresolved. The CDR3 has 13 amino acids. Germline CDR1 is WNHNN and CDR2 is SYGVQD (reference sequence). V was clipped by 3 bases and J by 2 bases, with 4 bases between them. CDR3 region: CASSDTNTGELFF. In DNA form, the CDR3 reads TGCGCCAGCAGTGACACTAACACCGGGGAGCTGTTTTTT.

This clone is a singleton in its sample. The V and J genes are TRBV28 and TRBJ2-7; 7 nucleotides agree with TRBD1. Germline V gives CDR1 MDHEN, CDR2 SYDVKM. The ends lost 3 bases at V and 9 bases at J; junction bases unmatched: 5. The CDR3 is 12 amino acids. CDR3 sequence (DNA): TGTGCCAGCAGTTTGGGGACAGTCGGGCAGTACTTC. Protein sequence: CASSLGTVGQYF.